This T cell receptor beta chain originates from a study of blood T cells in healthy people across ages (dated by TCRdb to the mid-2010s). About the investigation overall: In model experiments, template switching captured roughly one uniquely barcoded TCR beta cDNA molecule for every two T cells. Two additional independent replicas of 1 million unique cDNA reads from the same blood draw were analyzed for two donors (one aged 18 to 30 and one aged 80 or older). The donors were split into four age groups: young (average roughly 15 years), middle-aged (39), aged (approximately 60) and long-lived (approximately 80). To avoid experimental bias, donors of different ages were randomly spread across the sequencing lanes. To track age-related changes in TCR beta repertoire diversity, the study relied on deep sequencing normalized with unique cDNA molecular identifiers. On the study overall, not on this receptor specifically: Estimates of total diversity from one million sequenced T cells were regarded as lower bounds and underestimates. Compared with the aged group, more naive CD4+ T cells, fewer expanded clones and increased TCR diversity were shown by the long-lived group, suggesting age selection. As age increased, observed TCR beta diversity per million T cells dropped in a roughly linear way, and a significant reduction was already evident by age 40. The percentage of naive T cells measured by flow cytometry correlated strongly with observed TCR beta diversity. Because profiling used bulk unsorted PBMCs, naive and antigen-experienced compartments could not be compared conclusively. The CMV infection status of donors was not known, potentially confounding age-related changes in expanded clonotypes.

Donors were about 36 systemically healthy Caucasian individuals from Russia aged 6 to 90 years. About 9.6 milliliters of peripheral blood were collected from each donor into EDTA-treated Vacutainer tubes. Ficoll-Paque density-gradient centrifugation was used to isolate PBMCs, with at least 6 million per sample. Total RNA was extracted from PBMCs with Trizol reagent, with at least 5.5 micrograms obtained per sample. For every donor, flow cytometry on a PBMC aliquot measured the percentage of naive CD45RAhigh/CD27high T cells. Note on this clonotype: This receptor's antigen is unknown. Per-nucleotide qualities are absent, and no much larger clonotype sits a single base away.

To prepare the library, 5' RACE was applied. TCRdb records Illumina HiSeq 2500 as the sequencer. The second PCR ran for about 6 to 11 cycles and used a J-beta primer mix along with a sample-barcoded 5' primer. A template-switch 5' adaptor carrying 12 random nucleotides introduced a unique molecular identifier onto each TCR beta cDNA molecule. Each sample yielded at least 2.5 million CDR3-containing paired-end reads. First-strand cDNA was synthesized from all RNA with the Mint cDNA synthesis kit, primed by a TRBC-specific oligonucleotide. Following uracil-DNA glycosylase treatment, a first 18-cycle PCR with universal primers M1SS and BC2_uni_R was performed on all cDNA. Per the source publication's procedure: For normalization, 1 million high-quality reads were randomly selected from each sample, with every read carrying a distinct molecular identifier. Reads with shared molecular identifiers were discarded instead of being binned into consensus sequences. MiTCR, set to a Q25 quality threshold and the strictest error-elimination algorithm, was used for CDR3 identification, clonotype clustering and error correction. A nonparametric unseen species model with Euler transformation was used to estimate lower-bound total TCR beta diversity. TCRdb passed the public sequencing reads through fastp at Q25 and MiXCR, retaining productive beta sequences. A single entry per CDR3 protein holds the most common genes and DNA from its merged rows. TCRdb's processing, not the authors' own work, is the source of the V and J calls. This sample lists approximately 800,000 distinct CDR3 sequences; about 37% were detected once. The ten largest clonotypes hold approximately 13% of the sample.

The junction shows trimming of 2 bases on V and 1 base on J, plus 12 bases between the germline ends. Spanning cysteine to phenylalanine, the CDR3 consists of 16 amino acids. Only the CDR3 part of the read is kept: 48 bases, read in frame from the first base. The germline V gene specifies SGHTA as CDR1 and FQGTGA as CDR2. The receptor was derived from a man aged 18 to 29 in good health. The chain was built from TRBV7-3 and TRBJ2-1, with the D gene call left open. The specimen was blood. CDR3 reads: CASSLLWTESYNEQFF. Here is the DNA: TGTGCCAGCAGCTTACTATGGACGGAATCCTACAATGAGCAGTTCTTC.